A selection of T cell receptor beta chains follows, all from one sample in a study of metastatic and nonmetastatic thyroid tumors. From the PCR reads, TCRdb re-called clones with MiXCR. This table has some 6,800 clones, about 35% appearing once. Specimen: adjacent normal tissue. The source of these receptors is a female donor with papillary thyroid cancer or a benign thyroid nodule (not recorded which). Some clones in this sample may be carry-over from other donors' samples. The CDR3 runs from the conserved cysteine through the conserved F or W. The D gene is left open where the match is weak. Rows may omit the clone size; those that give it use once, few, many or a size class.

TRBJ2-6,TRBV9,NA,medium-sized,TGTGCCAGCAGCGTACCTGGGGCTGGGGCCAACGTCCTGACTTTC,CASSVPGAGANVLTF
TRBJ2-7,TRBV5-6,NA,NA,TGTGCCAGCAGCTCCGACAGCTCCTACGAGCAGTACTTC,CASSSDSSYEQYF
TRBJ2-5,TRBV27,TRBD1,few,TGTGCCAGCAGTCTGGAGTCATGGACAGGGCGGGGGACCCAGTACTTC,CASSLESWTGRGTQYF
TRBJ2-2,TRBV28,NA,few,TGTGCCAGCAGCCGGGAAGACGGGCCAGACACCGGGGAGCTGTTTTTT,CASSREDGPDTGELFF
TRBJ2-1,TRBV10-1,TRBD1,NA,TGCGCCAGCAGTACTAACCGGGACAGGGGGCTTACTGAGCAGTTCTTC,CASSTNRDRGLTEQFF
TRBJ1-6,TRBV12-3/TRBV12-4,NA,few,TGTACCAGCAGTCCCCGGGATTCACCCCTCCACTTT,CTSSPRDSPLHF
TRBJ2-5,TRBV5-1,NA,NA,TGCGCCAGCAGCCTGCCACAGGCCCAAGAGACCCAGTACTTC,CASSLPQAQETQYF
TRBJ2-7,TRBV28,NA,few,TGTGCCAGCAGTCCCGAAGGTCCAAGCGGAGGGCAGGGCGTCTACGAGCAGTACTTC,CASSPEGPSGGQGVYEQYF
TRBJ2-7,TRBV5-1,NA,NA,TGCGCCAGCAGGAGTACAGAGACTAACGAGCAGTACTTC,CASRSTETNEQYF
TRBJ1-2,TRBV27,NA,NA,TGTGCCAGCAGTTTTACCGTCCACAGCTATGGCTACACCTTC,CASSFTVHSYGYTF
TRBJ2-1,TRBV12-3/TRBV12-4,NA,NA,TGTGCCAGCAGGACAGCCGGCAATGAGCAGTTCTTC,CASRTAGNEQFF
TRBJ2-7,TRBV20-1,TRBD2,NA,TGCAGTGCTTCTAGCGGGAGGTCGTACGAGCAGTACTTC,CSASSGRSYEQYF
TRBJ2-3,TRBV10-3,NA,few,TGTGCCATCAGTGGGGACACGAGTGACGAGTATTTT,CAISGDTSDEYF
TRBJ2-1,TRBV2,TRBD2,NA,TGTGCCAGCAGTGAAGGGGCTAGCGGGCAGGGCAATGAGCAGTTCTTC,CASSEGASGQGNEQFF
TRBJ1-2,TRBV6-5,NA,NA,TGTGCCAGCAGTTATTTAGGTCCCCGCGGGGGAGGGGTCCACGGCTACACCTTC,CASSYLGPRGGGVHGYTF
TRBJ1-4,TRBV6-1,NA,NA,TGTGCCAGCAGGTCGGACAGCGGTAGTAAAAAACTGTTTTTT,CASRSDSGSKKLFF
TRBJ2-1,TRBV7-9,NA,medium-sized,TGTGCCAGCAGCCCTGGGGGAAACTCCTACAATGAGCAGTTCTTC,CASSPGGNSYNEQFF
TRBJ2-1,TRBV6-2/TRBV6-3,NA,NA,TGTGCCAGCAGTTACCCTCCCCAGGTCGCCCCTGGGTCCTACAATGAGCAGTTCTTC,CASSYPPQVAPGSYNEQFF
TRBJ2-7,TRBV3-1,NA,NA,TGTGCCAGCAGCCACACCGGGACCCCCGGGGCTGAGCAGTACTTC,CASSHTGTPGAEQYF
TRBJ1-1,TRBV28,NA,NA,TGTGCCAGCCAAGACGGACAGCCAGGGGAAGCTTTCTTT,CASQDGQPGEAFF